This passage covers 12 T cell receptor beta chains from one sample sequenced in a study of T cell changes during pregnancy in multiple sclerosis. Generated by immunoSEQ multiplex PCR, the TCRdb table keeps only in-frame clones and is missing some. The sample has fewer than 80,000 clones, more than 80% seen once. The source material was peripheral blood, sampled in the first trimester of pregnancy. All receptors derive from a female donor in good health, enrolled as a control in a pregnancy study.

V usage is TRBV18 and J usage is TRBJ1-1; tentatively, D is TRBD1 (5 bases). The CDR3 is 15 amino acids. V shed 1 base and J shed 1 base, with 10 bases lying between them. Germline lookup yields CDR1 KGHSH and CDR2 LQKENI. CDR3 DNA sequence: TGTGCCAGCTCACCACGGCGGGACCAGAACACTGAAGCTTTCTTT. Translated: CASSPRRDQNTEAFF.

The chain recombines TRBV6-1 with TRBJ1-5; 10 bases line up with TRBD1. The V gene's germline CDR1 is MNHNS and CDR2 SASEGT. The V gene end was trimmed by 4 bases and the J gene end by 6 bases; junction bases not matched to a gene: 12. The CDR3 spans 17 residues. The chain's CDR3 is CASSVGQGTSRRQPQHF. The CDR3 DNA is TGTGCCAGCAGTGTGGGACAGGGGACGTCGAGACGTCAGCCCCAGCATTTT.

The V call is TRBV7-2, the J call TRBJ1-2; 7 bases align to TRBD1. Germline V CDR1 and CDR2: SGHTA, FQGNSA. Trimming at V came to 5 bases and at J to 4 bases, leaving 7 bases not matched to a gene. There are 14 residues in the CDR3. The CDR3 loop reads CASSQQQGTYGYTF. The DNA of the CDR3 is TGTGCCAGCAGCCAACAACAGGGGACCTATGGCTACACCTTC.

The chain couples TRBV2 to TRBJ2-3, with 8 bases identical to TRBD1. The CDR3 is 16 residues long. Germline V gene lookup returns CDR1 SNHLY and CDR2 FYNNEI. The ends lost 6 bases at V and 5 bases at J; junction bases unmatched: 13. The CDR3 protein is CASSVPGGKVRDTQYF. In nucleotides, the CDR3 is TGTGCCAGCAGCGTACCAGGGGGCAAGGTTAGAGATACGCAGTATTTT.

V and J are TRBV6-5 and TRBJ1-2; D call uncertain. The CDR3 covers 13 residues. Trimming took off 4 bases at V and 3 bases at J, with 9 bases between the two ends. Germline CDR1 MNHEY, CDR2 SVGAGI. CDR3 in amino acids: CASSSEEYYGYTF. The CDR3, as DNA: TGTGCCAGCAGTTCAGAGGAATACTATGGCTACACCTTC.

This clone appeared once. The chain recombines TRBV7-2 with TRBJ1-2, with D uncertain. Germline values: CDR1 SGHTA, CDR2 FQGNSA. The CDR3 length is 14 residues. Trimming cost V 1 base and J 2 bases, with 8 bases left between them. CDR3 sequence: CASSLDGLNYGYTF. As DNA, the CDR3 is TGTGCCAGCAGCTTAGATGGCTTAAACTATGGCTACACCTTC. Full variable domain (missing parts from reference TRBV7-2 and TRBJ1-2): GAGVSQSPSNKVTEKGKDVELRCDPISGHTALYWYRQSLGQGLEFLIYFQGNSAPDKSGLPSDRFSAERTGGSVSTLTIQRTQQEDSAVYLCASSLDGLNYGYTFGSGTRLTVV.

The CDR3 sequence: CASSLASAGDPYNEQFF. The CDR3 DNA is TGTGCCAGCAGCTTAGCATCTGCGGGGGATCCCTACAATGAGCAGTTCTTC. The chain is built from TRBV13 and TRBJ2-1; 7 nucleotides match TRBD2. The ends lost 1 base at V and 2 bases at J; junction bases unmatched: 8. The germline V gene has CDR1 PRHDT and CDR2 FYEKMQ (reference sequence). This CDR3 spans 17 amino acids.

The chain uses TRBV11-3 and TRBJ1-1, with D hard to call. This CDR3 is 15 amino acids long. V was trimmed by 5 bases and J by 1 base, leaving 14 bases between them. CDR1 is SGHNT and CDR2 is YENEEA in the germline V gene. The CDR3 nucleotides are TGTGCCAGCAGCCCCGGAAACAGAACGAACACTGAAGCTTTCTTT. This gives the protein CASSPGNRTNTEAFF.

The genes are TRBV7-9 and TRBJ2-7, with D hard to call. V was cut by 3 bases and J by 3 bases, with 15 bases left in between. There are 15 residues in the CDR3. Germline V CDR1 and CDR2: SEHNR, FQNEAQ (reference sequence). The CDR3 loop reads CASSFDGVWSYEQYF. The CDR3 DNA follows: TGTGCCAGCAGCTTCGACGGCGTTTGGAGCTACGAGCAGTACTTC.

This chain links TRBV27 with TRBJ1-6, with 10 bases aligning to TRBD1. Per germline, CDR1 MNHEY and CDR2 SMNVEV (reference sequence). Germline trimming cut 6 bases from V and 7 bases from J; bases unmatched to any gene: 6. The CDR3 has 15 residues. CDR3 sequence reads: CASRTGTGANSPLHF. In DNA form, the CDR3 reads TGTGCCAGCAGGACCGGGACAGGGGCAAATTCACCCCTCCACTTT.

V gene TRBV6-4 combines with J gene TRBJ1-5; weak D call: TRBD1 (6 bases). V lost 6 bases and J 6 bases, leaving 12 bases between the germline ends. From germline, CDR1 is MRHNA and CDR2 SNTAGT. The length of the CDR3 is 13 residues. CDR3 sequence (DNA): TGTGCCAGCAGCGGGGAGGGGGGTCAGCCCCAGCATTTT. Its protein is CASSGEGGQPQHF.

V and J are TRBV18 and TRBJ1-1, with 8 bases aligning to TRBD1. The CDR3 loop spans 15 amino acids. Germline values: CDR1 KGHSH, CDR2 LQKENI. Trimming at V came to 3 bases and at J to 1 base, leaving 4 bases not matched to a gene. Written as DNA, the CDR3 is TGTGCCAGCTCACCTTCGGACAGGGAGAACACTGAAGCTTTCTTT. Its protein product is CASSPSDRENTEAFF.